Shown below are 10 T cell receptor beta chains from a single sample sequenced in a study of cytomegalovirus exposure and HLA in healthy donors. The PCR had 60 Vbeta and 13 Jbeta primers. Only in-frame clones appear in the TCRdb table, and some are missing; sequencing was by immunoSEQ multiplex PCR. The sample has 150,000 to 200,000 clones; around 80% are singletons. The sample consisted of PBMCs. Receptors originate from a woman aged 30 to 39 in good health and CMV-seronegative.

The chain uses TRBV29-1 and TRBJ2-3, with 11 bases lining up with TRBD2. V lost 2 bases, J lost 6 bases, and 4 bases stayed unmatched. Germline values: CDR1 SQVTM, CDR2 ANQGSEA. The CDR3 runs to 14 residues. The CDR3 bases are TGCAGCGTTGAATTAGCGGGAGGGCCGGATACGCAGTATTTT. Its protein product is CSVELAGGPDTQYF.

The chain uses TRBV7-2 and TRBJ1-4; 7 nucleotides match TRBD1. V shed 5 bases and J 2 bases; nucleotides not matched to a gene: 11. The CDR3 covers 17 residues. CDR1 is SGHTA, CDR2 FQGNSA, per germline. CDR3 residues: CASSPTHRGSTNEKLFF. Here the CDR3 DNA reads TGTGCCAGCAGCCCCACCCACAGGGGCTCCACTAATGAAAAACTGTTTTTT.

The chain couples TRBV28 to TRBJ1-1; no firm D call. The CDR3 loop spans 12 amino acids. Germline values: CDR1 MDHEN, CDR2 SYDVKM. V was clipped by 8 bases and J by 1 base, with 8 bases between them. The DNA of the CDR3 is TGTGCCAGCTATAGACAGAACACTGAAGCTTTCTTT. This translates into CASYRQNTEAFF.

This chain joins TRBV9 and TRBJ1-1, with 10 positions matching TRBD1. CDR3 size: 14 residues. Germline CDR1 reads SGDLS; CDR2 reads YYNGEE. V shed 4 bases, J shed 4 bases, and the junction held 4 bases outside the gene matches. The CDR3 DNA reads as TGTGCCAGCAGCTCGCGGACAGGGGGCACTGAAGCTTTCTTT. As protein: CASSSRTGGTEAFF.

The chain carries TRBV28 and TRBJ2-7; 11 positions agree with TRBD1. This CDR3 has 13 amino acids. Per the germline V gene, CDR1 is MDHEN and CDR2 is SYDVKM. The junction had 3 bases not matched to a gene; V was cut back by 7 bases and J by 4 bases. This CDR3 reads CASTGTGGYEQYF. CDR3 in DNA: TGTGCCAGCACCGGGACAGGGGGATACGAGCAGTACTTC.

The gene calls are TRBV6-1 and TRBJ2-5; 9 bases are shared with TRBD1. CDR1 is MNHNS, CDR2 SASEGT, per germline. This CDR3 region has 18 residues. V gave up 3 bases and J gave up 4 bases; unmatched junction bases: 15. CDR3 nucleotide sequence: TGTGCCAGCAGTGAGACCCGGGACAGGGTGGGTCCCGCAGAGACCCAGTACTTC. This gives the protein CASSETRDRVGPAETQYF.

This sequence joins TRBV28 and TRBJ1-5; TRBD1 matches 9 bases. CDR1 is MDHEN, CDR2 SYDVKM, per germline. CDR3 size: 14 residues. The ends lost 6 bases at V and 1 base at J; junction bases unmatched: 1. The CDR3 loop reads CASRTGGSNQPQHF. Written as DNA, the CDR3 is TGTGCCAGCAGGACAGGGGGAAGCAATCAGCCCCAGCATTTT.

This chain joins TRBV30 and TRBJ1-1; 12 nucleotides line up with TRBD1. CDR3 length: 13 amino acids. V gave up 1 base and J gave up 9 bases; unmatched junction bases: 3. Germline CDR1 and CDR2: GTSNPN and SVGIG (reference sequence). For the CDR3, the DNA is TGTGCCTGGAGTGGGGACAGGGGGCCGAAAGCTTTCTTT. Amino acids: CAWSGDRGPKAFF.

The chain joins TRBV6-5 to TRBJ1-1; tentative D call: TRBD1 (5 bases). The CDR3 runs 15 residues. CDR1 is MNHEY, CDR2 SVGAGI, per germline. The germline V and J ends were trimmed by 6 bases and 0 bases, with 14 bases remaining between them. The CDR3 sequence: CASRHVREVNTEAFF. The CDR3 DNA sequence: TGTGCCAGCAGACACGTCAGGGAAGTGAACACTGAAGCTTTCTTT.

The chain couples TRBV4-1 to TRBJ2-3; 13 positions match TRBD2. This CDR3 has 19 amino acids. J lost 0 bases, V lost 1 base, and 7 bases had no gene match. Per germline, CDR1 MGHRA and CDR2 YSYEKL. The CDR3 DNA is TGCGCCAGCAGCCAAGCCCCGCCGGGACTAGCGGGGAGCACAGATACGCAGTATTTT. Amino acid sequence: CASSQAPPGLAGSTDTQYF.